This TCR beta chain was obtained from a study of graft-versus-host responses after intestinal transplantation. The length of the CDR3 is 13 residues. V lost 7 bases, J lost 7 bases, and 14 bases lay in between. CDR1 is LNHDA, CDR2 SQIVND, per germline (reference sequence). Measured with immunoSEQ multiplex PCR; TCRdb has only the in-frame clones, and not every one. The repertoire holds tens of thousands of clones, 92% seen once, with around 2.5% in the top ten. On this clone: What it binds is not known.

The chain recombines TRBV19 with TRBJ1-5, with D tentatively TRBD1 (6 bases). Material: unstimulated CD4+ T cells sorted from spleen or lymph node cells, obtained before transplant. This receptor was identified in a human donor who was the organ donor for an intestinal transplant. As DNA, the CDR3 is TGTGCCAGTACTTCACAGGGCTCCCAGCCCCAGCATTTT. Translating it yields CASTSQGSQPQHF.